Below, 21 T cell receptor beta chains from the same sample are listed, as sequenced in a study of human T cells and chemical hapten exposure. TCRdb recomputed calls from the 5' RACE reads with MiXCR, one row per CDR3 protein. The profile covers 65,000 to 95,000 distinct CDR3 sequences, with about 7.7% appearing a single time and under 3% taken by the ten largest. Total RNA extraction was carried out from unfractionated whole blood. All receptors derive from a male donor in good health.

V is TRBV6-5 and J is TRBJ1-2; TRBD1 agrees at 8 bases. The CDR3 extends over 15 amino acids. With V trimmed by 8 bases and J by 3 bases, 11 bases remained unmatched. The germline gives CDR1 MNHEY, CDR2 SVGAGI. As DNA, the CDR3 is TGTGCCAGCGGATCAGGACAGGGCCTTGACTATGGCTACACCTTC. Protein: CASGSGQGLDYGYTF.

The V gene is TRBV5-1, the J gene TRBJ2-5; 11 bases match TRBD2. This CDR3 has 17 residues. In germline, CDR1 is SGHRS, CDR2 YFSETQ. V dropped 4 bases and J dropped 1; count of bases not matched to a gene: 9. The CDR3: CASSPGTSGGCQETQYF. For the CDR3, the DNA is TGCGCCAGCAGCCCTGGGACTAGCGGAGGGTGCCAAGAGACCCAGTACTTC.

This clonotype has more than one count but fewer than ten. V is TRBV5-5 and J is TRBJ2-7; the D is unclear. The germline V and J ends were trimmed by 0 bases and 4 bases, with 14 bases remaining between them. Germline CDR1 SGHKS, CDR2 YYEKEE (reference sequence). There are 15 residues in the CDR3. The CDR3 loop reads CASSLGWASSYEQYF. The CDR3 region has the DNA TGTGCCAGCAGCTTGGGCTGGGCCTCATCTTACGAGCAGTACTTC.

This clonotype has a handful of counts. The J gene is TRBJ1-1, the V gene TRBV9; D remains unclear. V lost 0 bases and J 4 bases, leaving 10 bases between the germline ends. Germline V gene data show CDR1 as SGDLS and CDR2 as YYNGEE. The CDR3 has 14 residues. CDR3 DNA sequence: TGTGCCAGCAGCGTAGATTTTGAGTTCACTGAAGCTTTCTTT. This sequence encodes CASSVDFEFTEAFF.

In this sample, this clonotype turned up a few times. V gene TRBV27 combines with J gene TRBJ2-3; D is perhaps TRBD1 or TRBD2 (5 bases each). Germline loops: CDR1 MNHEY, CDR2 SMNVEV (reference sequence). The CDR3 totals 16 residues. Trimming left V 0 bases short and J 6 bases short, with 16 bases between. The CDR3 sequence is CASSLSNALAGDTQYF. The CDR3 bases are TGTGCCAGCAGTTTATCTAACGCCCTAGCAGGGGATACGCAGTATTTT.

CDR3 nucleotides: TGTGCCTGGAGTGAACGGGGATTACTAGCGGGAGGAAAAGGGGGTACAAATGAGCAGTTCTTC. Translation gives CAWSERGLLAGGKGGTNEQFF. The chain is built from TRBV30 and TRBJ2-1; 12 bases fit TRBD2. V lost 1 base to trimming and J lost 7 bases; unmatched junction nucleotides: 23. This CDR3 spans 21 amino acids. Germline V gene data show CDR1 as GTSNPN and CDR2 as SVGIG (reference sequence).

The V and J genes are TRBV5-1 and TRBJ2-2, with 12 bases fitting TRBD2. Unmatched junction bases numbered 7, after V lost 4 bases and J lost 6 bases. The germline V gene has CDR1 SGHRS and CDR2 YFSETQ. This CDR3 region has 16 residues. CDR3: CASSIRTSGISGELFF. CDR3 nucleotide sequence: TGCGCCAGCAGCATCCGGACTAGCGGGATATCCGGGGAGCTGTTTTTT.

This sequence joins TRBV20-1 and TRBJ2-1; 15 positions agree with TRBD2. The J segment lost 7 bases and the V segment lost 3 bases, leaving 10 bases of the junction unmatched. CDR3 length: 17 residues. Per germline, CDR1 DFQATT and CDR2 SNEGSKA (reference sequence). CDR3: CSARFRTSGRARNEQFF. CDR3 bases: TGCAGTGCTAGGTTTCGGACTAGCGGGAGGGCCAGGAATGAGCAGTTCTTC.

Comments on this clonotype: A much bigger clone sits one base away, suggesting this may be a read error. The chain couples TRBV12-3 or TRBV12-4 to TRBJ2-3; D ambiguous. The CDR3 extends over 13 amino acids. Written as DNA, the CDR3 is TGTGCCAGCAGTTGTTCGGAGTCAGACACGCAGTATTTT. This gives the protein CASSCSESDTQYF.

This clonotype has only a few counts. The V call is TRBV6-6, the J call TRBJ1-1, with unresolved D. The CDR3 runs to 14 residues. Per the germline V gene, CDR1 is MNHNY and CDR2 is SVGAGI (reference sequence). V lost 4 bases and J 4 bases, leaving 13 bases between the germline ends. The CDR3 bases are TGTGCCAGCAGTTCCCACCTGGGGAGCACTGAAGCTTTCTTT. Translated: CASSSHLGSTEAFF.

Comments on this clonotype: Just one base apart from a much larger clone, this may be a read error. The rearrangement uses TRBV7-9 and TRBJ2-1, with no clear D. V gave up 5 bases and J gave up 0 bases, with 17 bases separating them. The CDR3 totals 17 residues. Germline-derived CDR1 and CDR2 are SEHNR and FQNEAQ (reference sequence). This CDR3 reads CASSVMDQKSSYNEQFF. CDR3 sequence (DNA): TGTGCCAGCAGCGTGATGGATCAGAAGAGCTCCTACAATGAGCAGTTCTTC.

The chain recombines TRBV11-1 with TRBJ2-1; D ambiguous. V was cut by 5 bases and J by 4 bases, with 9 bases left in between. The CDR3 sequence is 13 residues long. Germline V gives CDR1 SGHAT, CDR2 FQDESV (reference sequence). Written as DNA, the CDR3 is TGTGCCAGCAGCCAAGCATCGTACAATGAGCAGTTCTTC. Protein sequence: CASSQASYNEQFF.

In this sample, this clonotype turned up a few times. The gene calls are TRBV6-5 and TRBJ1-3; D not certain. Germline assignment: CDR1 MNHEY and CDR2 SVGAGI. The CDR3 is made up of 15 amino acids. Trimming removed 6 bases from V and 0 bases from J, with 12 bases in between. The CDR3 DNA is TGTGCCAGCAGCTTCGGACGGAGCTCTGGAAACACCATATATTTT. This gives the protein CASSFGRSSGNTIYF.

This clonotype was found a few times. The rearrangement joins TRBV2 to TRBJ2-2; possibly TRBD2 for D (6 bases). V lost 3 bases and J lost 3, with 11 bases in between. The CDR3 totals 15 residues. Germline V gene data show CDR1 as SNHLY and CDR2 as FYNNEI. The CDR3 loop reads CASSDFGSDTGELFF. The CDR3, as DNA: TGTGCCAGCAGTGATTTCGGGAGTGACACCGGGGAGCTGTTTTTT.

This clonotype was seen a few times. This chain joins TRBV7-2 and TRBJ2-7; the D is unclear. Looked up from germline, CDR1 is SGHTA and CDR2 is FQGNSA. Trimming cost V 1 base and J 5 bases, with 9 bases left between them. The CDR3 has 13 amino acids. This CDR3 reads CASSLEVINEQYF. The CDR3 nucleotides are TGTGCCAGCAGCTTAGAGGTCATCAACGAGCAGTACTTC.

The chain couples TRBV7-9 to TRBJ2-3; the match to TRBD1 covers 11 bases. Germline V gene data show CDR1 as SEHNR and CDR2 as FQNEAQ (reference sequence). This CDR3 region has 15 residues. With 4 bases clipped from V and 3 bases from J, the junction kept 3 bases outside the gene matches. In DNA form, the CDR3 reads TGTGCCAGCAGCTGGGACAGGGGGATGACAGATACGCAGTATTTT. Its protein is CASSWDRGMTDTQYF.

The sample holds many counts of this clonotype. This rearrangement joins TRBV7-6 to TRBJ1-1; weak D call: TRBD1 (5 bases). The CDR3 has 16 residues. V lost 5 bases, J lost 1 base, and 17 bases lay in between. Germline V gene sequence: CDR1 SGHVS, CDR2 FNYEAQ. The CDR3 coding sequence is TGTGCCAGCAGCCCGGGCGCGACAGTCCAGAACACTGAAGCTTTCTTT. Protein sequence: CASSPGATVQNTEAFF.

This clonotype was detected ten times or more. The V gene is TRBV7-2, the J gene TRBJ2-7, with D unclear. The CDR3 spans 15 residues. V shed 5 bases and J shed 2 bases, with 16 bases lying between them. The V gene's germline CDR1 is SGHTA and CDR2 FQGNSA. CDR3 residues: CASSPPAVAAYEQYF. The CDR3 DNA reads TGTGCCAGCAGCCCCCCCGCAGTCGCTGCCTACGAGCAGTACTTC.

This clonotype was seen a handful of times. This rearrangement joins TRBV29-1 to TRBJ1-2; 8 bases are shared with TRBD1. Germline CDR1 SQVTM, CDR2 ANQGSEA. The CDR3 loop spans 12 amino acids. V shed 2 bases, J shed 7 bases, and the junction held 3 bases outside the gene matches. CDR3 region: CSVETGGFGYTF. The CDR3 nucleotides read TGCAGCGTTGAAACAGGGGGATTTGGCTACACCTTC.

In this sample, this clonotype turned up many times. The DNA for the CDR3 is TGCAGCGCCCCCCTAATGGGGGGGGGGGCCACAGATACGCAGTATTTT. It specifies CSAPLMGGGATDTQYF. The rearrangement uses TRBV29-1 and TRBJ2-3, with TRBD2 as a possible D gene (7 bases). Deletions cut 7 bases from V and 2 bases from J, with 22 bases between. The CDR3 has 16 amino acids. CDR1 and CDR2 from the germline V gene are SQVTM and ANQGSEA.

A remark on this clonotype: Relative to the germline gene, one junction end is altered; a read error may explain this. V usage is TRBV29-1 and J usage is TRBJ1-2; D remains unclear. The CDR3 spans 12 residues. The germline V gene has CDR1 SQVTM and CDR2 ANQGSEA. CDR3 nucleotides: TGCAGCGGATTGTGGGGAGGTGATGGCGACACCTTC. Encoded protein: CSGLWGGDGDTF.